Given below is one T cell receptor beta chain in context. The entry originates in a study of T cell changes during pregnancy in multiple sclerosis. CDR3 length: 14 amino acids. V was clipped by 2 bases and J by 5 bases, with 13 bases between them. Germline V gives CDR1 MGHRA, CDR2 YSYEKL. Libraries were prepared by immunoSEQ multiplex PCR; TCRdb keeps only in-frame clonotypes and omits some of them. The repertoire consists of roughly 85,000 clones, with approximately 90% occurring once and the leading ten covering about 2.5%. This receptor was identified in a female donor with multiple sclerosis, enrolled in a pregnancy study. Sample: peripheral blood, taken in the first trimester of pregnancy. The rearrangement joins TRBV4-1 to TRBJ2-7; tentatively, D is TRBD1 (5 bases). This CDR3 is CASSQPHTGNEQYF. The CDR3 region has the DNA TGCGCCAGCAGCCAACCTCACACAGGCAACGAGCAGTACTTC.